This is a list of T cell receptor beta chains from one sample in a study of blood T cell repertoires in COVID-19. The method was immunoSEQ multiplex PCR; TCRdb's version includes in-frame clones alone and lacks a portion of them. The profile covers 250,000 to 350,000 clones, with around 82% appearing a single time and 0.85% to 0.9% taken by the ten largest. The material sequenced was peripheral blood. These receptors were obtained from a human donor with COVID-19, enrolled during active disease. The donor label of this sample is uncertain. Each CDR3 is given with its conserved first and last residue. The D gene is left open where the match is weak. Some rows mark clone size as missing; the rest say once, few, many or name a class of expanded clone.

v_call	d_call	cdr3_length	clone_size	j_call	cdr3_nt	cdr3_aa
TRBV6-6	TRBD1	14	.	TRBJ1-5	TGTGCCAGCAGGGAGACAGGGGGCGATCAGCCCCAGCATTTT	CASRETGGDQPQHF
TRBV11-1	.	13	.	TRBJ1-1	TGTGCCAGCAGTCGGAGTACAGGAACTGAAGCTTTCTTT	CASSRSTGTEAFF
TRBV3-1/TRBV3-2	.	15	.	TRBJ1-1	TGTGCCAGCAGCCTGTACGACACCGTGAACACTGAAGCTTTCTTT	CASSLYDTVNTEAFF
TRBV9	.	15	.	TRBJ1-4	TGTGCCAGCAGCCAGGGCGGTGCAACTAATGAAAAACTGTTTTTT	CASSQGGATNEKLFF
TRBV15	.	15	.	TRBJ1-5	TGTGCCACCAGCAGAGATTCTGGCAGCAATCAGCCCCAGCATTTT	CATSRDSGSNQPQHF
TRBV11-3	.	15	.	TRBJ2-1	TGTGCCAGCAGCTTAGACAGGGAGGATTACAATGAGCAGTTCTTC	CASSLDREDYNEQFF
TRBV25-1	.	13	.	TRBJ1-1	TGTGCCAGCAGCGGGGGGCCGAGGACTGAAGCTTTCTTT	CASSGGPRTEAFF
TRBV7-2	TRBD1	15	.	TRBJ2-2	TGTGCCAGCAGCTTAGGGACAGGGATGATCGGGGAGCTGTTTTTT	CASSLGTGMIGELFF
TRBV18	TRBD1	14	.	TRBJ1-1	TGTGCCAGCTCACTCCAGGGGGTTTACACTGAAGCTTTCTTT	CASSLQGVYTEAFF
TRBV9	.	17	.	TRBJ2-2	TGTGCCAGCAGCGTAGGGGATGGAGGGCCGAACACCGGGGAGCTGTTTTTT	CASSVGDGGPNTGELFF
TRBV7-9	.	15	.	TRBJ1-5	TGTGCCAGCAGCTTAGGAACCCTGGGGCGACAGCCCCAGCATTTT	CASSLGTLGRQPQHF
TRBV5-1	.	15	.	TRBJ2-3	TGCGCCAGCAGCCCAAGGACAGCTAGCACAGATACGCAGTATTTT	CASSPRTASTDTQYF
TRBV2	.	15	.	TRBJ1-3	TGTGCCAGCAGTGAAGCCCCCCAGGGGCGAAACACCATATATTTT	CASSEAPQGRNTIYF
TRBV27	.	11	once	TRBJ1-4	TGTGCCAGCAGTTTAAAGGAGGGTGAGGGATTT	CASSLKEGEGF
TRBV6-5	.	14	.	TRBJ1-1	TGTGCCAGCAGGTTGGGGGCCGGGAACACTGAAGCTTTCTTT	CASRLGAGNTEAFF
TRBV7-8	.	14	.	TRBJ1-2	TGTGCCAGCAGCTTGGGGGGGTCCTCATTTGGCTACACCTTC	CASSLGGSSFGYTF
TRBV2	.	14	.	TRBJ1-6	TGTGCCAGTACAGGGAAGACCTATAATTCACCCCTCCACTTT	CASTGKTYNSPLHF
TRBV6-2/TRBV6-3	.	15	.	TRBJ1-1	TGTGCCAGCAGTTACCCGGGACACCCAAACACTGAAGCTTTCTTT	CASSYPGHPNTEAFF
TRBV19	TRBD1	13	.	TRBJ1-2	TGTGCCAGTACCCCTGACAGGGAGAATGGCTACACCTTC	CASTPDRENGYTF
TRBV27	.	15	few	TRBJ1-5	TGTGCCAGCAGTTTAGGAGGGGCGCTTCATCAGCCCCAGCATTTT	CASSLGGALHQPQHF
TRBV18	TRBD2	15	.	TRBJ2-7	TGTGCCAGCTCACCGGCTAGCGGGGACTTTGGGGAGCAGTACTTC	CASSPASGDFGEQYF
TRBV29-1	.	12	.	TRBJ1-2	TGCAGCGTTGGGTCGGGGAACTATGGCTACACCTTC	CSVGSGNYGYTF
TRBV5-1	.	15	.	TRBJ1-1	TGCGCCAGCAGCTTGGTGGCAGGGGTGAACACTGAAGCTTTCTTT	CASSLVAGVNTEAFF
TRBV19	TRBD1	14	.	TRBJ1-2	TGTGCCAGTAACCGACAGGGGGCGAACTATGGCTACACCTTC	CASNRQGANYGYTF
TRBV2	.	15	many	TRBJ1-2	TGTGCCAGCAGTGAAGGAGGCGGAAACGCATATGGCTACACCTTC	CASSEGGGNAYGYTF
TRBV25-1	TRBD1	14	.	TRBJ2-7	TGTGCCAGTAGACCGAGACAGGGGATGCGCGAGCAGTACTTC	CASRPRQGMREQYF
TRBV5-1	TRBD1	14	.	TRBJ2-7	TGCGCCAGCAGCTCGAGGGACAGGGGCTACGAGCAGTACTTC	CASSSRDRGYEQYF
TRBV15	TRBD1	13	.	TRBJ2-5	TGTGCCACCAGCAGACAGGGGGCAGAGACCCAGTACTTC	CATSRQGAETQYF
TRBV19	TRBD1	15	.	TRBJ1-2	TGTGCCAGTAGTATAAAACACAGGGGCAACTATGGCTACACCTTC	CASSIKHRGNYGYTF
TRBV4-1	.	14	.	TRBJ2-5	TGCGCCAGCAGCCAAGGGGCAACACAAGAGACCCAGTACTTC	CASSQGATQETQYF
TRBV19	TRBD1	14	.	TRBJ1-1	TGTGCCAGTAGTACGGTCAGGGGGGACACTGAAGCTTTCTTT	CASSTVRGDTEAFF
TRBV11-3	TRBD1	18	.	TRBJ1-4	TGTGCCAGCAGCACAGGCGAGGGGACAGGGTCAACTAATGAAAAACTGTTTTTT	CASSTGEGTGSTNEKLFF
TRBV29-1	.	14	.	TRBJ2-1	TGCAGCGTCGCCAGGGTGTTAGGGTCTGATGAGCAGTTCTTC	CSVARVLGSDEQFF
TRBV4-1	.	17	.	TRBJ1-2	TGCGCCAGCAGCCAAGATCATGGGGCGGCCCCTCGGAGTGGCTACACCTTC	CASSQDHGAAPRSGYTF
TRBV9	TRBD2	20	once	TRBJ2-3	TGTGCCAGCAGCGTAGTACTTGGAGGGACTAGCGGGAGATCCACAGATACGCAGTATTTT	CASSVVLGGTSGRSTDTQYF
TRBV5-4	TRBD1	14	.	TRBJ1-5	TGTGCCAGCAGCGCCGGGACAGGGAATCAGCCCCAGCATTTT	CASSAGTGNQPQHF
TRBV5-8	TRBD1	14	few	TRBJ1-5	TGTGCCAGCAGCCCACAGGGGCCGAATCAGCCCCAGCATTTT	CASSPQGPNQPQHF
TRBV4-2	TRBD2	16	.	TRBJ2-2	TGTGCCAGCAGCCAAGGCCCGGGGGGGAACACCGGGGAGCTGTTTTTT	CASSQGPGGNTGELFF
TRBV5-6	TRBD1	18	.	TRBJ1-6	TGTGCCAGCAGCTTGGAATCCGGGACAGGGGGCTTTAATTCACCCCTCCACTTT	CASSLESGTGGFNSPLHF
TRBV30	.	11	.	TRBJ1-2	TGTGCCCGACAGCTTAACTATGGCTACACCTTC	CARQLNYGYTF
TRBV11-2	TRBD1	15	.	TRBJ2-7	TGTGCCAGCAGCTTAGACAGCGGACAGGGCTACGAGCAGTACTTC	CASSLDSGQGYEQYF
TRBV27	TRBD2	17	.	TRBJ2-1	TGTGCCAGCAGTTTACGCGCCGGGACTAGCGGGTTCAATGAGCAGTTCTTC	CASSLRAGTSGFNEQFF
TRBV6-1	TRBD2	18	.	TRBJ2-7	TGTGCCAGCAGTGAAAGGGTGGCTAGCGGGATCACGCGCGACGAGCAGTACTTC	CASSERVASGITRDEQYF
TRBV7-2	.	13	.	TRBJ1-5	TGTGCCAGCAGTGTTGGGGCAAGTCAGCCCCAGCATTTT	CASSVGASQPQHF
TRBV5-4	TRBD2	16	.	TRBJ2-7	TGTGCCAGCAGCTTGGTAGGGGCTAGCGGGAGAAACGAGCAGTACTTC	CASSLVGASGRNEQYF
TRBV5-1	TRBD1	14	few	TRBJ1-3	TGCGCCAGCAGCTGGGACAGGGCTGGAAACACCATATATTTT	CASSWDRAGNTIYF
TRBV29-1	TRBD1	13	.	TRBJ2-2	TGCAGCGTTGTGAGGACAGGGACCGGGGAGCTGTTTTTT	CSVVRTGTGELFF
TRBV3-1/TRBV3-2	.	16	.	TRBJ1-3	TGTGCCAGCAGCCGTACCGGGGTTACCTCTGGAAACACCATATATTTT	CASSRTGVTSGNTIYF
TRBV29-1	.	15	.	TRBJ1-1	TGCAGCGTGGAAGGCGGGGGCGGCGTTAACACTGAAGCTTTCTTT	CSVEGGGGVNTEAFF
TRBV28	TRBD1	14	.	TRBJ1-1	TGTGCCAGCAGTCCATGGACAGGCCCACTTGAAGCTTTCTTT	CASSPWTGPLEAFF
TRBV6-5	.	16	.	TRBJ1-4	TGTGCCAGCAGTTACTCATGGGGGCCTACTAATGAAAAACTGTTTTTT	CASSYSWGPTNEKLFF
TRBV3-1/TRBV3-2	TRBD2	13	.	TRBJ2-1	TGTGCCAGCAGCCACGGCGGGAGCGATGAGCAGTTCTTC	CASSHGGSDEQFF
TRBV11-3	.	12	once	TRBJ2-1	TGTGCCAGCAGCTCGACTTCCCATGAGCAGTTCTTC	CASSSTSHEQFF
TRBV29-1	.	14	.	TRBJ1-5	TGCAGCGTTAAATCCGGACTTAGTAATCAGCCCCAGCATTTT	CSVKSGLSNQPQHF
TRBV7-9	TRBD2	17	few	TRBJ2-1	TGTGCCAGCAGCTTACTAGCGGCTGAGGGCTCCTACAATGAGCAGTTCTTC	CASSLLAAEGSYNEQFF
TRBV27	.	12	few	TRBJ1-2	TGTGCCACGGGAACAGGGATGGGTGGCTACACCTTC	CATGTGMGGYTF
TRBV9	.	14	.	TRBJ2-7	TGTGCCAGCAGCGTAGCGAGTCACTCTTACGAGCAGTACTTC	CASSVASHSYEQYF
TRBV11-1	TRBD2	16	few	TRBJ2-5	TGTGCCAGCAGCCCTCTCTTGGGGAGGGGAAAAGAGACCCAGTACTTC	CASSPLLGRGKETQYF
TRBV3-1/TRBV3-2	TRBD1	17	.	TRBJ1-6	TGTGCCAGCAGCTTTAAATGGACAGGGGGAGGAAATTCACCCCTCCACTTT	CASSFKWTGGGNSPLHF